This TCR beta chain was recorded in a study of blood T cell repertoires in COVID-19. Study context: Sites across the United States, Italy and Spain contributed samples from acute and convalescent COVID-19.

This table comes from immunoSEQ multiplex PCR, and its TCRdb copy is limited to in-frame clones, with some not included. This table holds approximately 110,000 clones, around 88% found once. The trim removed 7 bases at V and 0 bases at J, leaving 10 bases unmatched. Germline CDR1 reads SQVTM; CDR2 reads ANQGSEA. The CDR3 totals 15 residues. Specimen: peripheral blood. The sequence was collected from a human donor in a cohort sampled during active COVID-19. V is TRBV29-1 and J is TRBJ1-1; 8 bases align to TRBD1. As DNA, the CDR3 is TGCAGCGCCAAACCTCGACAGGGGATGAACACTGAAGCTTTCTTT. It encodes CSAKPRQGMNTEAFF. The whole variable domain, filled in from reference TRBV29-1 and TRBJ1-1, reads SAVISQKPSRDICQRGTSLTIQCQVDSQVTMMFWYRQQPGQSLTLIATANQGSEATYESGFVIDKFPISRPNLTFSTLTVSNMSPEDSSIYLCSAKPRQGMNTEAFFGQGTRLTVV.